The rows below give T cell receptor beta chains drawn from one sample of a study of human T cells and chemical hapten exposure. A single record per CDR3 protein comes from TCRdb applying MiXCR to the RACE reads. The top ten hold approximately 2.1% of the sample, which has roughly 98,000 distinct CDR3 sequences, around 12% seen once. The sequencing used whole blood, collected in connection with sensitization to the hapten diphenylcyclopropenone (DPC). The receptors derive from a woman aged 40 to 50 with alopecia areata. Some clones in this sample may be carry-over from other donors' samples. CDR3s include the opening cysteine and the closing phenylalanine or tryptophan. D genes are given only for firm matches. Part of the rows lack a size; the others show once, few, many or a class for expanded clones.

>TRBV27|NA|TRBJ2-1|TRBD2
CASSLTHSGSYNEQFF
TGTGCCAGCAGTTTAACCCATAGCGGGAGCTACAATGAGCAGTTCTTC
>TRBV28|NA|TRBJ1-4|TRBD1
CASSSPGGNEKLFF
TGTGCCAGCAGTTCCCCAGGGGGGAATGAAAAACTGTTTTTT
>TRBV9|once|TRBJ1-1|TRBD1
CARSVAGGGTEAFF
TGTGCCAGAAGCGTAGCAGGGGGTGGTACTGAAGCTTTCTTT
>TRBV20-1|NA|TRBJ1-4|NA
CSVKAQNNEKLFF
TGCAGTGTAAAGGCGCAGAATAATGAAAAACTGTTTTTT
>TRBV6-2/TRBV6-3|few|TRBJ2-1|TRBD2
CASSPPGLAGVEQFF
TGTGCCAGCAGTCCACCGGGACTAGCGGGAGTAGAGCAGTTCTTC
>TRBV29-1|many|TRBJ1-2|NA
CSVTAGRGYTF
TGCAGCGTGACGGCGGGGCGCGGCTACACCTTC
>TRBV29-1|many|TRBJ1-1|NA
CSVSNGDTEAFF
TGCAGCGTTTCGAACGGGGACACTGAAGCTTTCTTT
>TRBV14|many|TRBJ2-1|TRBD2
CASSLWAGERNEQFF
TGTGCCAGCAGCCTATGGGCGGGAGAGAGAAATGAGCAGTTCTTC
>TRBV29-1|NA|TRBJ1-5|NA
CSAAGTPDQPQHF
TGCAGCGCTGCCGGGACTCCGGACCAGCCCCAGCATTTT
>TRBV6-2/TRBV6-3|few|TRBJ2-7|NA
CASSYSSGSPYEQYF
TGTGCCAGCAGTTACTCGAGCGGATCCCCCTACGAGCAGTACTTC
>TRBV24-1|many|TRBJ2-1|TRBD2
CAVGRTSGPNEQFF
TGTGCCGTAGGAAGGACTAGCGGCCCCAATGAGCAGTTCTTC
>TRBV6-2/TRBV6-3|many|TRBJ2-5|TRBD2
CASSLGLAKETQYF
TGTGCCAGCAGCCTGGGACTAGCCAAAGAGACCCAGTACTTC
>TRBV9|NA|TRBJ2-7|NA
CASRQGQGQYF
TGTGCCAGCAGACAGGGTCAGGGGCAGTACTTC
>TRBV7-2|NA|TRBJ2-1|NA
CASSPWQSSYNEQFF
TGTGCCAGCAGCCCGTGGCAGAGCTCCTACAATGAGCAGTTCTTC
>TRBV7-2|few|TRBJ2-1|NA
CASSSTGPSYNEQFF
TGTGCCAGCAGTTCAACAGGGCCATCCTACAATGAGCAGTTCTTC
>TRBV29-1|many|TRBJ2-1|NA
CSGTTYNEQFF
TGCAGCGGGACAACTTACAATGAGCAGTTCTTC
>TRBV29-1|few|TRBJ2-3|NA
CSVERIADTQYF
TGCAGCGTTGAGAGGATTGCAGATACGCAGTATTTT
>TRBV30|NA|TRBJ2-3|TRBD2
CARSGAGFTDTQYF
TGTGCCCGTTCCGGAGCGGGATTCACAGATACGCAGTATTTT
>TRBV6-2/TRBV6-3|many|TRBJ2-7|TRBD2
CASSPGLAVSYEQYF
TGTGCCAGCAGTCCCGGACTAGCGGTCTCCTACGAGCAGTACTTC
>TRBV11-2|few|TRBJ2-5|NA
CASSLDPQGTQYF
TGTGCCAGCAGCTTAGATCCCCAGGGAACCCAGTACTTC